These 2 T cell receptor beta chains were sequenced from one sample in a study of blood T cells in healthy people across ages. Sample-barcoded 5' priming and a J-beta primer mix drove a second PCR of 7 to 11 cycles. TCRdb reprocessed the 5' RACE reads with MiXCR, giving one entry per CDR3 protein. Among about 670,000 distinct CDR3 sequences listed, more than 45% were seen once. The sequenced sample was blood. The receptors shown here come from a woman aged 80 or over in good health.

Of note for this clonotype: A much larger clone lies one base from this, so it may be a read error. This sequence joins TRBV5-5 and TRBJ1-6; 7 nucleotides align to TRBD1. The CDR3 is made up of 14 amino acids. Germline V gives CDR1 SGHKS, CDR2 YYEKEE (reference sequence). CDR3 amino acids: CANSLGDSRSPLHF. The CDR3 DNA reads TGTGCCAACAGCTTGGGGGACAGTCGTTCACCCCTCCACTTT.

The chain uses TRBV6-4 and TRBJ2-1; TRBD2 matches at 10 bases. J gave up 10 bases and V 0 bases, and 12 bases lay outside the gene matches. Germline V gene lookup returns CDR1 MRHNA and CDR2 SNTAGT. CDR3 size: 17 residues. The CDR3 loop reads CASSDSRWLAGVGEQFF. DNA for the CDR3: TGTGCCAGCAGTGACTCGCGGTGGCTAGCGGGAGTGGGGGAGCAGTTCTTC.